Here is one T cell receptor (beta chain) with its context. This sample stems from a study of immune characterization of retroperitoneal liposarcoma. TCRdb re-derived calls from the PCR reads in MiXCR, one entry per CDR3 protein. The sample includes thousands of distinct CDR3 sequences, under 30% of them seen just once. CDR3 length: 17 amino acids. The V and J ends lost 3 bases and 4 bases, in that order; junction bases with no gene match: 11. CDR1 is MNHEY and CDR2 is SVGAGI in the germline V gene. This clonotype originated in a male donor with retroperitoneal liposarcoma. V usage is TRBV6-5 and J usage is TRBJ2-5, with TRBD1 identical over 10 bases. Sequencing was done on a sample of tumor tissue. The CDR3 sequence: CASSYSPGTGVRETQYF. The DNA of the CDR3 is TGTGCCAGCAGTTATTCCCCCGGGACAGGGGTGAGAGAGACCCAGTACTTC.